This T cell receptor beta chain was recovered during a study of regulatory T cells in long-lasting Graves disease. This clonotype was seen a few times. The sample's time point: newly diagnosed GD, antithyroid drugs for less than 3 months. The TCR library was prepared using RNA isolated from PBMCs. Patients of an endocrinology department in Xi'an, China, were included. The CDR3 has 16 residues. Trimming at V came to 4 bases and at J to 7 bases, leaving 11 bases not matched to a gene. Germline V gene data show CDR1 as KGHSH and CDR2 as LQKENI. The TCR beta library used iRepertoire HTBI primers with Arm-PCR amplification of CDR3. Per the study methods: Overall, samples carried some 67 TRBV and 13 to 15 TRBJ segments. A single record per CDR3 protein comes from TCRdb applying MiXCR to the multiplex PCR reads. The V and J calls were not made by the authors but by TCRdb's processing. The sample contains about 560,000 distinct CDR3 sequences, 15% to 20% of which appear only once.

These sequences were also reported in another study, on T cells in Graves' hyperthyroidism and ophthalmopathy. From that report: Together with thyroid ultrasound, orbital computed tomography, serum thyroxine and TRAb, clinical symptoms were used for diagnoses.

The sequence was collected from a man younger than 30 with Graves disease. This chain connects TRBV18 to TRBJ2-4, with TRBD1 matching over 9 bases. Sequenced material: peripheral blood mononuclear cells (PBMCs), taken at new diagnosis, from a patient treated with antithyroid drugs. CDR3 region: CASSRKIQGARNIQYF. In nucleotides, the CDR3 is TGTGCCAGCTCACGAAAGATACAGGGGGCTCGGAACATTCAGTACTTC.